A selection of T cell receptor beta chains follows, all from one sample in a study of beta chain features in type 1 diabetes. Measured with immunoSEQ multiplex PCR; TCRdb has only the in-frame clones, and not every one. Of 400,000 to 600,000 clones in the sample, approximately 31% were seen once. Material for sequencing was naive CD4+ T cells from blood. These receptors all stem from a man aged 18 to 30 in good health. Both conserved end residues are part of each CDR3. Fields, in order: J gene, clone size, D gene, V gene, CDR3 protein. D genes are given only for firm matches. Clone size, where shown, is once, few, many, or a class for clones that have expanded.

>TRBJ2-7|few|NA|TRBV29-1
CSVEKGLREQYF
>TRBJ1-2|once|NA|TRBV4-3
CASSQVRGIAGYTF
>TRBJ2-7|NA|TRBD2|TRBV30
CAWSVLAGVSEQYF
>TRBJ2-5|few|TRBD2|TRBV5-4
CASSLRLAGGETQYF
>TRBJ2-2|NA|NA|TRBV7-2
CASSFGRYTGELFF
>TRBJ2-3|NA|NA|TRBV7-3
CASSLGQTGTDTQYF
>TRBJ2-1|NA|TRBD1|TRBV5-6
CASSVTGGQQFF
>TRBJ2-3|few|NA|TRBV5-1
CASSTPDSGTDTQYF
>TRBJ1-2|NA|NA|TRBV16
CASSPPAHYGYTF
>TRBJ2-7|few|TRBD2|TRBV5-1
CASSWMTSVSSEQYF
>TRBJ2-7|few|NA|TRBV5-1
CASSSAYEQYF
>TRBJ2-3|NA|NA|TRBV5-6
CASSLANTQYF
>TRBJ2-1|NA|NA|TRBV7-9
CASSRTNEQFF
>TRBJ2-1|few|TRBD1|TRBV28
CASTLSLWDRGGNEQFF
>TRBJ2-3|NA|NA|TRBV7-2
CASSPGTYSTDTQYF
>TRBJ2-3|few|NA|TRBV7-2
CASSPSGNTQYF
>TRBJ2-7|few|NA|TRBV29-1
CSVVRAYEQYF
>TRBJ2-7|NA|NA|TRBV29-1
CSVGTSSYEQYF
>TRBJ2-1|few|NA|TRBV7-9
CASSLEALNEQFF
>TRBJ2-6|NA|NA|TRBV30
CAWSHAPGANVLTF
>TRBJ1-1|NA|NA|TRBV4-2
CASSQVDRNTEAFF
>TRBJ1-2|few|TRBD1|TRBV9
CASSVLTGGLSNYGYTF
>TRBJ2-3|NA|TRBD2|TRBV10-3
CAISGPPAGGTSTDTQYF
>TRBJ2-3|NA|NA|TRBV5-1
CASSLAVADTQYF